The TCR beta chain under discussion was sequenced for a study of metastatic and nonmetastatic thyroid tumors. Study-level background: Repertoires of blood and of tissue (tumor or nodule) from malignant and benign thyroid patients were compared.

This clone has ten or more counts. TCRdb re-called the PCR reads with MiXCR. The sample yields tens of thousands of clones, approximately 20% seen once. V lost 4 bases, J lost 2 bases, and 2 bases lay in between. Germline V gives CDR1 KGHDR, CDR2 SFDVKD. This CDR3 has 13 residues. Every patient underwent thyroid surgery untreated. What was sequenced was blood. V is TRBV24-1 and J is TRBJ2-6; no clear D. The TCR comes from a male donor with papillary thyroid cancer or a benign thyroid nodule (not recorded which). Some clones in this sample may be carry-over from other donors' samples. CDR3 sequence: CATSEAGANVLTF. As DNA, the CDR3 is TGTGCCACCAGTGAGGCTGGGGCCAACGTCCTGACTTTC.